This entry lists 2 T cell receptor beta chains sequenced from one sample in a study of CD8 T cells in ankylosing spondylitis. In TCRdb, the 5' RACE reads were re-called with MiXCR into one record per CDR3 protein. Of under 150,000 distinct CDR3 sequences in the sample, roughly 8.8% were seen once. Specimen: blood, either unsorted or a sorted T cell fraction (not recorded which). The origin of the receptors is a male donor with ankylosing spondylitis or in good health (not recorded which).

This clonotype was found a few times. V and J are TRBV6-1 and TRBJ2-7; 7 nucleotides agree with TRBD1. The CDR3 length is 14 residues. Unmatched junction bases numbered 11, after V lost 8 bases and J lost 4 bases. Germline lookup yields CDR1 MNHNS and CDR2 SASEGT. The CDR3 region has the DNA TGTGCCAGCCGAACAGGGGTTTTAACTTACGAGCAGTACTTC. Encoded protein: CASRTGVLTYEQYF.

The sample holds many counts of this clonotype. This CDR3 reads CASSLAGQAQNEQYF. CDR3 sequence (DNA): TGTGCCAGCAGCTTAGCCGGACAGGCCCAGAACGAGCAGTACTTC. The J gene is TRBJ2-7, the V gene TRBV7-2, with TRBD1 matching over 7 bases. CDR1 and CDR2 from the germline V gene are SGHTA and FQGNSA. V shed 0 bases and J 5 bases; nucleotides not matched to a gene: 7. The CDR3 is 15 amino acids.